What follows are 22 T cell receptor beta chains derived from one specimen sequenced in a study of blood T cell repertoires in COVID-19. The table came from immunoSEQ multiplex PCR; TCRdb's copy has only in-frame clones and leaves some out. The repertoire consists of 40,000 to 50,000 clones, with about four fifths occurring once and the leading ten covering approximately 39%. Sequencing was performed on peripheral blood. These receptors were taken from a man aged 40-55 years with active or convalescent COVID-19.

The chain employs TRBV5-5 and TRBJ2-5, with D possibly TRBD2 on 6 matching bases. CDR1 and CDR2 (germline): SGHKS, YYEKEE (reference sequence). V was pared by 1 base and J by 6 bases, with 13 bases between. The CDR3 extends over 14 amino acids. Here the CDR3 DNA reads TGTGCCAGCAGCTTGTCGGGCGGGGAGAAGACCCAGTACTTC. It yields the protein CASSLSGGEKTQYF.

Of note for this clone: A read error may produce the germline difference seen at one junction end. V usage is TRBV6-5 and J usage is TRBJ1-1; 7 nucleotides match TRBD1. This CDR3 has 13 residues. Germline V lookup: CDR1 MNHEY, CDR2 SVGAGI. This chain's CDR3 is CATQQGLKTEAFF. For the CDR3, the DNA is TGTGCCACCCAACAGGGGCTGAAAACTGAAGCTTTCTTT.

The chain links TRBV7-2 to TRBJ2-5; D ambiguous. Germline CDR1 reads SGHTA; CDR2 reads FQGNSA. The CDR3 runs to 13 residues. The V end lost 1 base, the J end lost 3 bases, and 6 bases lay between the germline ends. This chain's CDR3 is CASSLDRKETQYF. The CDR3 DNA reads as TGTGCCAGCAGCTTAGACAGAAAAGAGACCCAGTACTTC.

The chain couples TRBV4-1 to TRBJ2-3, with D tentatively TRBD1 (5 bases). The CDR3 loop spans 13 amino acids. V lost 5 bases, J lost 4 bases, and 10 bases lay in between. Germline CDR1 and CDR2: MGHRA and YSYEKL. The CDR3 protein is CASSSGFSDTQYF. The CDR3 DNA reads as TGCGCCAGCAGCTCAGGGTTTTCAGATACGCAGTATTTT.

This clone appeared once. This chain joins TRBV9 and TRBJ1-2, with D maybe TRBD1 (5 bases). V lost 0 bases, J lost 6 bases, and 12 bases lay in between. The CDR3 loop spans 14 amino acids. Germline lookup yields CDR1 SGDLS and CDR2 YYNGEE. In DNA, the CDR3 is TGTGCCAGCAGCGTAGTAGTGTGGGGCCATGGCTACACCTTC. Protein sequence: CASSVVVWGHGYTF.

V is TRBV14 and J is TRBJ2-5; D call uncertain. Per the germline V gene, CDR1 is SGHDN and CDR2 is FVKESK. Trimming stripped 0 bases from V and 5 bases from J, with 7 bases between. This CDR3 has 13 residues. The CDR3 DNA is TGTGCCAGCAGCCAAGACCCCAGGGAGACCCAGTACTTC. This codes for CASSQDPRETQYF.

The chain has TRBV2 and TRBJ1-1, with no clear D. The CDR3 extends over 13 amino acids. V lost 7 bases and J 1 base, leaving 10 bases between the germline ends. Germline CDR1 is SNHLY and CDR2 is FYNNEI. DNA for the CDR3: TGTGCCAGCACACCGGGATCGAACACTGAAGCTTTCTTT. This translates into CASTPGSNTEAFF.

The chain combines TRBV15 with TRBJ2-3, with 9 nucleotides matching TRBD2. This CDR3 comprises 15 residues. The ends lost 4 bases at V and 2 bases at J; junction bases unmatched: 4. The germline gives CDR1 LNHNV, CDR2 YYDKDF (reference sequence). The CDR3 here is CATSKAGGPTDTQYF. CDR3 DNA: TGTGCCACCAGCAAGGCGGGAGGGCCCACAGATACGCAGTATTTT.

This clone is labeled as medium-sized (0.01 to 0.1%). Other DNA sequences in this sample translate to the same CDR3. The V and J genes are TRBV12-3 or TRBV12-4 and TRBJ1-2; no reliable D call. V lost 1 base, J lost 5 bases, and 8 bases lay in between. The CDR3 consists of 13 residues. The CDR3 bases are TGTGCCAGCAGTTTAGACAGAAATTATGGCTACACCTTC. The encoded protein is CASSLDRNYGYTF.

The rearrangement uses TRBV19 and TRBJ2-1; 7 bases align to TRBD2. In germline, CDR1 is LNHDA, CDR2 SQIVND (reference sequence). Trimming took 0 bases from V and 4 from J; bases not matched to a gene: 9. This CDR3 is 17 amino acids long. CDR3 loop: CASSIDPTSAFYNEQFF. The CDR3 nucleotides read TGTGCCAGTAGTATAGACCCCACTAGCGCCTTTTACAATGAGCAGTTCTTC.

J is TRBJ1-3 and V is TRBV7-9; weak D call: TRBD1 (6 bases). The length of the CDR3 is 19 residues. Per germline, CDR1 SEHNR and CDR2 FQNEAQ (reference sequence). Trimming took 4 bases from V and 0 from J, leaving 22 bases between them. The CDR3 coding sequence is TGTGCCAGCAGCTCGCAACTCGGGGGGCTTTTCGACTCTGGAAACACCATATATTTT. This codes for CASSSQLGGLFDSGNTIYF.

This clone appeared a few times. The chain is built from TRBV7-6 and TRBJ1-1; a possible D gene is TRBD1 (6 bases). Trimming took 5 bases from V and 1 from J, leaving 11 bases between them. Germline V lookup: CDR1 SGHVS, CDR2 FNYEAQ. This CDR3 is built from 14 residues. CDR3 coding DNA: TGTGCCAGCAGCCCCCCGACAGGGAACACTGAAGCTTTCTTT. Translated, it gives CASSPPTGNTEAFF.

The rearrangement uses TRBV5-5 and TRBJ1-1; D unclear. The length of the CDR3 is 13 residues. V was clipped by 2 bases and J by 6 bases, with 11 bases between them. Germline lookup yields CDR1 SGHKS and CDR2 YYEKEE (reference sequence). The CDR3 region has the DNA TGTGCCAGCAGCTTTCCGGGGAGACCTGAAGCTTTCTTT. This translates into CASSFPGRPEAFF.

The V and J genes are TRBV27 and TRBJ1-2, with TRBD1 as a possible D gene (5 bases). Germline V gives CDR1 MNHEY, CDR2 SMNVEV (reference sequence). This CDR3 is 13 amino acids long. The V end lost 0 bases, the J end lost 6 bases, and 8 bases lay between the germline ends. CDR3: CASSLSAGHGYTF. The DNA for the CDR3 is TGTGCCAGCAGTTTATCGGCGGGGCATGGCTACACCTTC.

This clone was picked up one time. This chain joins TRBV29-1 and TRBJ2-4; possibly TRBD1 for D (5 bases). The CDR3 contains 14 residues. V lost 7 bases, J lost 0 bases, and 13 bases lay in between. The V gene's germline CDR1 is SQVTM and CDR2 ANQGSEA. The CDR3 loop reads CSARQNLAKNIQYF. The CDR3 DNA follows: TGCAGCGCCCGACAGAATCTAGCCAAAAACATTCAGTACTTC.

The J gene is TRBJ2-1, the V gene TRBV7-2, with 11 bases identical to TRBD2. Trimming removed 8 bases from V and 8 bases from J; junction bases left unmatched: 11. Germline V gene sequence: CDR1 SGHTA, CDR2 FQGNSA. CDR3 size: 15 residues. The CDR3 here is CASSLAGGIGYEQFF. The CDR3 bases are TGTGCCAGCTCCCTAGCGGGAGGTATAGGCTATGAGCAGTTCTTC. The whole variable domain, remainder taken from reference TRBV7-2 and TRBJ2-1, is GAGVSQSPSNKVTEKGKDVELRCDPISGHTALYWYRQSLGQGLEFLIYFQGNSAPDKSGLPSDRFSAERTGGSVSTLTIQRTQQEDSAVYLCASSLAGGIGYEQFFGPGTRLTVL.

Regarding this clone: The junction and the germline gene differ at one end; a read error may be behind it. The CDR3 DNA sequence: TGTGCTAGCAGCCCGGCGGGTAGCGGGGTAGAGACCCAGTACTTC. Translated: CASSPAGSGVETQYF. The V gene is TRBV7-7, the J gene TRBJ2-5; 8 bases fit TRBD2. Germline-derived CDR1 and CDR2 are SSHAT and FNYEAQ (reference sequence). This CDR3 has 15 residues.

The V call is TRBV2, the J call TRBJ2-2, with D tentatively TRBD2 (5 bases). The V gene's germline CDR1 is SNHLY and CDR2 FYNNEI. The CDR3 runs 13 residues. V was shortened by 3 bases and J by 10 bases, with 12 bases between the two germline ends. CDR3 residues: CASSDPTKQELFF. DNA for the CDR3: TGTGCCAGCAGTGACCCGACTAAACAGGAGCTGTTTTTT.

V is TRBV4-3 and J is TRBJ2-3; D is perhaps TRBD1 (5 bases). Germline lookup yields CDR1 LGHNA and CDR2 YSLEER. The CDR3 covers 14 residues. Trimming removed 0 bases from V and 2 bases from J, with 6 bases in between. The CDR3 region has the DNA TGCGCCAGCAGCCAAGAACAGGACACAGATACGCAGTATTTT. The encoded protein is CASSQEQDTDTQYF.

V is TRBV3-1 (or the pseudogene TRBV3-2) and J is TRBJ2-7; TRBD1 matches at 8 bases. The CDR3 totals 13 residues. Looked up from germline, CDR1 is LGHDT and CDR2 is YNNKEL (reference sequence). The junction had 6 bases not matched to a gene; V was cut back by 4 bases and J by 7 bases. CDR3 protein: CASSPDRVQEQYF. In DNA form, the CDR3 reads TGTGCCAGCAGCCCGGACAGGGTCCAAGAGCAGTACTTC.

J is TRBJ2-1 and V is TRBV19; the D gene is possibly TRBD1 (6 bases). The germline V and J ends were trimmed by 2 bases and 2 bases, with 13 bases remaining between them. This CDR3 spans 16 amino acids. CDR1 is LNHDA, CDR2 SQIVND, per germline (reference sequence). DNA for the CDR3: TGTGCCAGTAGTATAAAAGCACAGGGAGCCTACAATGAGCAGTTCTTC. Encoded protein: CASSIKAQGAYNEQFF.

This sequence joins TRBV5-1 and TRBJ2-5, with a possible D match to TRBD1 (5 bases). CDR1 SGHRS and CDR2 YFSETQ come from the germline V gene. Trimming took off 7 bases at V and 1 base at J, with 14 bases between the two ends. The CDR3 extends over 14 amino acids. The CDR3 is CASSIGQGQETQYF. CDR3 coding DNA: TGCGCCAGCTCCATAGGGCAGGGCCAAGAGACCCAGTACTTC.